The entry below describes one TCR beta chain. What it binds is unknown. The CDR3 is made up of 13 amino acids. Trimming took off 5 bases at V and 0 bases at J, with 6 bases between the two ends. Per germline, CDR1 SGHTA and CDR2 FQGTGA. The sample belongs to a study of T cells after posttransplantation cyclophosphamide. Clones were read by immunoSEQ multiplex PCR, and TCRdb kept only the in-frame ones, dropping some. This sample has 15,000 to 25,000 clones, with about 85% found just once. Findings and caveats of the study: TRB overlap between skin or GI tissue T cells and blood was limited.

A marrow graft followed busulfan-fludarabine conditioning, with cyclophosphamide on days +3 and +4. The receptor's source is a female patient between 35 and 55 years old who received an allogeneic stem cell transplant from a related donor, was CMV-positive, and had no GVHD. Some T cells may originate from the graft donor. The gene calls are TRBV7-3 and TRBJ2-3; no reliable D call. Specimen: PBMCs, collected after allogeneic stem cell transplant with posttransplant cyclophosphamide. CDR3 protein: CASSPGSTDTQYF. Written as DNA, the CDR3 is TGTGCCAGCAGCCCCGGGAGCACAGATACGCAGTATTTT.